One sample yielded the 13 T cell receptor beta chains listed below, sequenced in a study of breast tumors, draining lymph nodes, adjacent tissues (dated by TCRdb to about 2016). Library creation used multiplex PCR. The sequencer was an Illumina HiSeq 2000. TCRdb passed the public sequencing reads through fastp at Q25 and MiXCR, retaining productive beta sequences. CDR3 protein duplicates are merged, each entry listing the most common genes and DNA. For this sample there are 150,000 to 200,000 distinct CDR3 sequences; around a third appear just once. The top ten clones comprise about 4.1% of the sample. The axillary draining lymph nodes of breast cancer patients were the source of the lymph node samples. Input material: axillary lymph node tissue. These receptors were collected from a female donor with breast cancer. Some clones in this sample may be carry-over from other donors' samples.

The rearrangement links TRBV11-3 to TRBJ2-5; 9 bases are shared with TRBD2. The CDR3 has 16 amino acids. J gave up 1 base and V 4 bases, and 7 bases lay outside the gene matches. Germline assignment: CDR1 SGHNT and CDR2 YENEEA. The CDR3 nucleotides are TGTGCCAGCAGCTCTCGACTAGCGGCGCTCCAAGAGACCCAGTACTTC. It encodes CASSSRLAALQETQYF.

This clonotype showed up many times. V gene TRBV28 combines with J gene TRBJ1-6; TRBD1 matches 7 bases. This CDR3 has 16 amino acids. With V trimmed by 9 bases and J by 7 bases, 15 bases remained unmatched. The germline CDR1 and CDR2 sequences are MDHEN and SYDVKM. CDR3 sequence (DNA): TGTGCCAGTTTGGGACTTGACAGGGCGGGAAATTCACCCCTCCACTTT. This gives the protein CASLGLDRAGNSPLHF.

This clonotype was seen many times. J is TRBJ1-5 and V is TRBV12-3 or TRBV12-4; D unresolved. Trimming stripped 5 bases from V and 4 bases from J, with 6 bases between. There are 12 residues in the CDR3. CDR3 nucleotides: TGTGCCAGCAGTACCCAAAATCAGCCCCAGCATTTT. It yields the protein CASSTQNQPQHF.

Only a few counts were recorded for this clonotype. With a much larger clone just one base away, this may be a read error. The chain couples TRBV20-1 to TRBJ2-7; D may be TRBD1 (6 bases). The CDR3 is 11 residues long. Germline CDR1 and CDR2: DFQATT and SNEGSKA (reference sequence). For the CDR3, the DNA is TGCAGTGTCACAGGGTTAAACGAGCAGTCCTTC. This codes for CSVTGLNEQSF.

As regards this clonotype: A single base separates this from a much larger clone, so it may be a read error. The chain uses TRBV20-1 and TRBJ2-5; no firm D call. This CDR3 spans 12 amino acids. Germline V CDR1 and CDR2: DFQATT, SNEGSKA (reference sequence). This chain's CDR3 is CSAIRVIETPYF. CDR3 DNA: TGCAGTGCTATACGGGTGATCGAGACCCCGTACTTC.

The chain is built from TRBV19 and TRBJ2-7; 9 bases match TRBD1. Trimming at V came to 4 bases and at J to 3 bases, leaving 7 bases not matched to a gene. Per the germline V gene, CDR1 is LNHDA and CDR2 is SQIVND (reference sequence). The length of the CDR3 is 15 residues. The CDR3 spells CASSTLPGQGYEQYF. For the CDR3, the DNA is TGTGCCAGTAGTACACTCCCGGGACAGGGCTACGAGCAGTACTTC.

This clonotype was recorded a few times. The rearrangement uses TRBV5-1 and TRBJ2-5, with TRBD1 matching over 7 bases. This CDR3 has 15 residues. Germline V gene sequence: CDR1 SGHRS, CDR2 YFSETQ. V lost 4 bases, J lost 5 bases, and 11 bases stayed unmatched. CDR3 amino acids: CASSPNPGQHETQYF. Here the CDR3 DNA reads TGCGCCAGCAGCCCAAATCCGGGACAGCACGAGACCCAGTACTTC.

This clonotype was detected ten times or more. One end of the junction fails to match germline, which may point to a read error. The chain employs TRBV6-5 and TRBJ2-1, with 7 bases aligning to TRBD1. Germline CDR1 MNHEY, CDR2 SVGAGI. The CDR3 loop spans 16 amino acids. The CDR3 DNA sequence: TGTGCCAGCAGTCACTCGCCAGGGGGCTCCTACAATGAGCAGTTCTTC. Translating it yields CASSHSPGGSYNEQFF.

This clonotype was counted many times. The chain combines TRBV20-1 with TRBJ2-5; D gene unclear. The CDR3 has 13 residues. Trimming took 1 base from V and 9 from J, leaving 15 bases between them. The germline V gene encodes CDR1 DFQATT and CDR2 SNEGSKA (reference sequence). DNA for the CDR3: TGCAGTGCTAGAGTGGTCGGTGTCATGGCCCAGTACTTC. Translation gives CSARVVGVMAQYF.

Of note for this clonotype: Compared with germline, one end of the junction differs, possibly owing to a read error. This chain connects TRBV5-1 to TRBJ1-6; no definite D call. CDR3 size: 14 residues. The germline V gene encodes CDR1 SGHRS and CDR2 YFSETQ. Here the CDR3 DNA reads TGCGCCAGCAGCTTGGAGCTCGGGAATTCCCCCCTCCACTTT. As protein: CASSLELGNSPLHF.

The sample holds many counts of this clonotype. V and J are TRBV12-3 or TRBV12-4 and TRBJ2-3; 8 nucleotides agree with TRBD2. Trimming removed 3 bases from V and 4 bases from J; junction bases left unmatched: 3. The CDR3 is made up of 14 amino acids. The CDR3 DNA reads TGTGCCAGCAGTTTGTTACTAGCGGCAGATACGCAGTATTTT. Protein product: CASSLLLAADTQYF.

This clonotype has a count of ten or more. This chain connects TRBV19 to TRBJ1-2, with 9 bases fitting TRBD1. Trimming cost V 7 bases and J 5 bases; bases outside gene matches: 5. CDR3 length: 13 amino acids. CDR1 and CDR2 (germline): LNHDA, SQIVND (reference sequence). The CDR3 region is CASNKDRGYGYTF. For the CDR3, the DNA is TGTGCCAGTAATAAGGACAGGGGATATGGCTACACCTTC.

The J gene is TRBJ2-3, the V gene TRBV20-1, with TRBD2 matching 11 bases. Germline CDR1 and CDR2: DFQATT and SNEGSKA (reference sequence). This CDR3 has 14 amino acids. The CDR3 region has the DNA TGCAGCGCCGATAGCGGGAGGGTCCTCGCTACGCAGTATTTT. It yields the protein CSADSGRVLATQYF.